Shown below are 10 T cell receptor beta chains from a single sample sequenced in a study of shared clonotypes between healthy human individuals. In the naive CD8 group, cells lacked CD45RO and were positively selected for CCR7, so terminally differentiated effector memory CD45RA+ cells were left out. TCRdb keeps only in-frame clones here, not all; method: immunoSEQ multiplex PCR. The repertoire consists of approximately 840,000 clones, with 96% occurring once and the leading ten covering under 0.25%. The source material was naive CD8+ T cells sorted from blood. These receptors came from a man aged 30 to 45 in good health.

CDR3: CASSLRQARSETQYF. The CDR3 nucleotides are TGTGCCAGCAGCTTAAGGCAGGCGAGGTCGGAGACCCAGTACTTC. This chain joins TRBV7-9 and TRBJ2-5; no reliable D call. Germline V gives CDR1 SEHNR, CDR2 FQNEAQ (reference sequence). The length of the CDR3 is 15 residues. Trimming pared 2 bases from V and 5 bases from J, leaving 15 bases between.

The chain combines TRBV27 with TRBJ1-4, with a weak D call TRBD1 (6 bases). Germline V lookup: CDR1 MNHEY, CDR2 SMNVEV (reference sequence). Trimming cost V 6 bases and J 10 bases, with 15 bases left between them. This CDR3 contains 13 residues. This CDR3 is CASRPAGEAKLFF. In DNA form, the CDR3 reads TGTGCCAGCAGGCCCGCAGGGGAGGCAAAACTGTTTTTT.

V is TRBV27 and J is TRBJ1-5; D is ambiguous. Trimming removed 8 bases from V and 5 bases from J, with 13 bases in between. The CDR3 is 13 residues long. Germline CDR1 MNHEY, CDR2 SMNVEV (reference sequence). CDR3 residues: CASQKGYHQPQHF. The CDR3 coding sequence is TGTGCCAGCCAAAAAGGGTACCATCAGCCCCAGCATTTT.

The chain has TRBV19 and TRBJ1-2; D remains unclear. The CDR3 is 14 amino acids. Germline V gene sequence: CDR1 LNHDA, CDR2 SQIVND (reference sequence). V was trimmed by 3 bases and J by 0 bases, leaving 8 bases between them. CDR3 protein: CASSIQITNYGYTF. The DNA for the CDR3 is TGTGCCAGTAGTATTCAAATAACTAACTATGGCTACACCTTC. Drawing the rest from reference TRBV19 and TRBJ1-2, the complete variable domain is DGGITQSPKYLFRKEGQNVTLSCEQNLNHDAMYWYRQDPGQGLRLIYYSQIVNDFQKGDIAEGYSVSREKKESFPLTVTSAQKNPTAFYLCASSIQITNYGYTFGSGTRLTVV.

The gene calls are TRBV6-5 and TRBJ1-1; 7 bases are a match to TRBD1. The CDR3 is 15 residues long. Losses at the gene ends were 6 bases for V and 0 bases for J; bases not matched to a gene: 7. Looked up from germline, CDR1 is MNHEY and CDR2 is SVGAGI. Written as DNA, the CDR3 is TGTGCCAGCAGCCCAGGGGGAACAATGAACACTGAAGCTTTCTTT. It translates to CASSPGGTMNTEAFF.

This clone has just one count. The chain uses TRBV6-5 and TRBJ2-1, with 9 bases matching TRBD2. The CDR3 covers 13 residues. Germline V gene sequence: CDR1 MNHEY, CDR2 SVGAGI. Unmatched junction bases numbered 10, after V lost 5 bases and J lost 14 bases. The CDR3 region is CASSQGLAPVEFF. The CDR3 nucleotides read TGTGCCAGCAGTCAGGGACTAGCCCCGGTGGAGTTCTTC.

The rearrangement joins TRBV7-3 to TRBJ2-3; D might be TRBD2 (6 bases). The germline V gene has CDR1 SGHTA and CDR2 FQGTGA. Trimming removed 3 bases from V and 4 bases from J, with 14 bases in between. This CDR3 region has 15 residues. The CDR3 DNA sequence: TGTGCCAGCAGCTTCGGAGTTACGGGGGCAGATACGCAGTATTTT. This gives the protein CASSFGVTGADTQYF.

This sequence joins TRBV7-9 and TRBJ2-7; TRBD1 is a possible D gene (6 bases). V was cut by 6 bases and J by 4 bases, with 16 bases left in between. Germline CDR1 and CDR2: SEHNR and FQNEAQ (reference sequence). This CDR3 contains 14 residues. The CDR3 is CASRLMQGPYEQYF. DNA of the CDR3: TGTGCCAGCAGGTTAATGCAGGGGCCATACGAGCAGTACTTC.

The chain combines TRBV6-1 with TRBJ2-1; D uncertain. Germline V CDR1 and CDR2: MNHNS, SASEGT. Trimming shortened V by 3 bases and J by 2 bases, and 11 bases separated the two germline ends. The CDR3 has 15 residues. CDR3 in DNA: TGTGCCAGCAGTGATTTGGGGTCCGCCTACAATGAGCAGTTCTTC. This encodes CASSDLGSAYNEQFF.

The rearrangement links TRBV7-2 to TRBJ2-3; D is ambiguous. This CDR3 has 18 residues. Germline CDR1 is SGHTA and CDR2 is FQGNSA. V dropped 1 base and J dropped 2 bases, with 19 bases sitting between them. The CDR3 DNA reads TGTGCCAGCAGCTTAGTAGCTGATATGAGTTGGATCACAGATACGCAGTATTTT. Translating gives CASSLVADMSWITDTQYF.